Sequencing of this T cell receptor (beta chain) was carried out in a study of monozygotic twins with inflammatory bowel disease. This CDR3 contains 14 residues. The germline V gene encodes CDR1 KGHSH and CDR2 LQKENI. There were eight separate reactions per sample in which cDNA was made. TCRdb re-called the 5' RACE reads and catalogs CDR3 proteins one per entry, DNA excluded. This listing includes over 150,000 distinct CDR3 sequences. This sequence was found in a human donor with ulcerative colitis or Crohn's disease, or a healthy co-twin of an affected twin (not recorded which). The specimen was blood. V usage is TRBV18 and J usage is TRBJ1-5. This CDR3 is CASSPGQKDQPQHF.